Listed below are T cell receptor beta chains from one sample, sequenced in a study of control samples from healthy donors and cancer patients. Some clones are missing from TCRdb's copy, which holds only in-frame ones; the method was immunoSEQ multiplex PCR. The table records roughly 88,000 clones, 93% of them present only once. Sequencing was carried out using blood. All receptors derive from a man between 18 and 29 years old in good health. The conserved cysteine and the conserved F or W are not part of the CDR3 here. Each record gives: V gene, J gene, CDR3 protein.

TRBV11-3	TRBJ2-5	ASSLDRGETQY
TRBV27	TRBJ2-3	ASSLALSDTQY
TRBV12-3/TRBV12-4	TRBJ1-2	ASSLLDRKNT
TRBV4-1	TRBJ2-7	ASSPTAGGARYEQY
TRBV29-1	TRBJ2-5	SVIPGQY
TRBV19	TRBJ1-5	ASSITDNQPQH
TRBV19	TRBJ2-7	ASSIVGQGAQEQY
TRBV27	TRBJ1-1	ASSYRGSGTEAF
TRBV7-6	TRBJ2-2	ASSRGGRKSGELF
TRBV5-6	TRBJ1-1	ASSPVGEDKEAF
TRBV5-1	TRBJ1-4	ASSSRGVDEKLF
TRBV7-2	TRBJ2-6	ASSQDTEGANVLT
TRBV4-3	TRBJ1-2	ASSQEGQGSYGYT
TRBV30	TRBJ2-5	AWSHLKTQY
TRBV6-5	TRBJ1-4	ASSLGGGAHEKLF
TRBV20-1	TRBJ1-1	SASQAEAF
TRBV10-3	TRBJ1-5	AISAGQEESNQPQH
TRBV6-1	TRBJ2-3	ASRKGALETDTQY
TRBV30	TRBJ2-3	AWTQQDTQY
TRBV6-1	TRBJ1-1	ASSEVAGGAQTEAF
TRBV23-1	TRBJ1-1	ASSQSDRVFGTEAF
TRBV30	TRBJ2-1	AVGSSTLGEQF
TRBV27	TRBJ2-1	ASSLSERGEQF
TRBV2	TRBJ2-2	ASSDQGWTGELF
TRBV29-1	TRBJ1-1	SVGQGNTEAF
TRBV5-4	TRBJ1-3	ASSSVSGNTIY
TRBV18	TRBJ1-4	ASSPPGRYEKLF
TRBV10-3	TRBJ2-2	AISESAGAGELF
TRBV18	TRBJ1-2	ASSEYSGDGYT
TRBV2	TRBJ1-1	ASSEERRRNTEAF
TRBV7-9	TRBJ1-5	ASSLGLTGFGQPQH
TRBV29-1	TRBJ1-1	SVGSLGTPWLAEAF
TRBV18	TRBJ1-5	ASSPQGSSNQPQH
TRBV5-6	TRBJ1-5	ASSLGRYSNQPQH
TRBV19	TRBJ1-5	ASSMLTGPLYQPQH
TRBV4-1	TRBJ1-2	ASSQASGPGYT
TRBV7-9	TRBJ1-2	ASSGALAGYT
TRBV5-1	TRBJ1-2	ASSRDSTVYGYT
TRBV18	TRBJ2-4	ASSPIAKNIQY
TRBV7-9	TRBJ1-5	ASSSTEDQPQH
TRBV7-6	TRBJ2-7	ASSLEASLAEAPSYEQY
TRBV6-5	TRBJ2-7	ASSYSSERRTYEQY
TRBV6-1	TRBJ2-7	ASSEALDYEQY
TRBV3-1/TRBV3-2	TRBJ1-1	ASSQDQLGARGEAF
TRBV5-1	TRBJ2-2	ASTKGTNRQAEELF
TRBV30	TRBJ1-5	AWKDREYNQPQH
TRBV24-1	TRBJ1-2	ATSDSARPYGYT
TRBV29-1	TRBJ2-7	SVGQALTYEQY
TRBV4-1	TRBJ1-1	ASSPDNGFMNTEAF
TRBV10-3	TRBJ1-5	AISTDRVNEVAQH
TRBV19	TRBJ2-1	ASSIGPLRRKTYNEQF
TRBV6-5	TRBJ2-7	ASTLAQGGRNEQY
TRBV7-6	TRBJ2-1	ASSLAGLAALGSYNEQF
TRBV25-1	TRBJ1-2	ASTLGNDGYT